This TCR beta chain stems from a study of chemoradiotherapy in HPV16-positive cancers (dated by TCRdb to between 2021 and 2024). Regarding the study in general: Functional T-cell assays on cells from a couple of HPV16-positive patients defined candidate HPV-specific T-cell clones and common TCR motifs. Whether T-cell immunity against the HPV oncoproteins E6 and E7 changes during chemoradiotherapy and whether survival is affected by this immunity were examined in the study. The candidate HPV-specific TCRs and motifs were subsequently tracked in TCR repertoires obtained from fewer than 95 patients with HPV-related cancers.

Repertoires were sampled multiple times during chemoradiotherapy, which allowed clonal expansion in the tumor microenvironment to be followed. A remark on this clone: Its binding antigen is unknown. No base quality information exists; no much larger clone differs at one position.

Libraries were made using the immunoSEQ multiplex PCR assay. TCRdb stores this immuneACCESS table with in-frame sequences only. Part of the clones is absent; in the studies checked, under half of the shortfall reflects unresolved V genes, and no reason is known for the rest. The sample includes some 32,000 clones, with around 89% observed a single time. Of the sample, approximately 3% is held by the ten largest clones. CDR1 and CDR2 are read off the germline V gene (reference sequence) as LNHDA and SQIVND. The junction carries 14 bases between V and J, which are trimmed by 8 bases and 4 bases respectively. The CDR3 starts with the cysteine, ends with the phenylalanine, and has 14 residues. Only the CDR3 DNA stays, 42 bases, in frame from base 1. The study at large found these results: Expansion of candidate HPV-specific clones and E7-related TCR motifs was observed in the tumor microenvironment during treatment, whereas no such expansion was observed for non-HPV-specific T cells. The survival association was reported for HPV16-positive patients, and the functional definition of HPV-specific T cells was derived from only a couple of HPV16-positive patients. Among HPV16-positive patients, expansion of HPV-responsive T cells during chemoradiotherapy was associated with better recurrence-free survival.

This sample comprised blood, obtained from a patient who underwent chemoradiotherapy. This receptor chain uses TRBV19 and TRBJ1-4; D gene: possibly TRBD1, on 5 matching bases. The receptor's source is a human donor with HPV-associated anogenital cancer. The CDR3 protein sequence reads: CASPRGVLNEKLFF. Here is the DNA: TGTGCCAGTCCTAGAGGGGTTCTTAATGAAAAACTGTTTTTT.